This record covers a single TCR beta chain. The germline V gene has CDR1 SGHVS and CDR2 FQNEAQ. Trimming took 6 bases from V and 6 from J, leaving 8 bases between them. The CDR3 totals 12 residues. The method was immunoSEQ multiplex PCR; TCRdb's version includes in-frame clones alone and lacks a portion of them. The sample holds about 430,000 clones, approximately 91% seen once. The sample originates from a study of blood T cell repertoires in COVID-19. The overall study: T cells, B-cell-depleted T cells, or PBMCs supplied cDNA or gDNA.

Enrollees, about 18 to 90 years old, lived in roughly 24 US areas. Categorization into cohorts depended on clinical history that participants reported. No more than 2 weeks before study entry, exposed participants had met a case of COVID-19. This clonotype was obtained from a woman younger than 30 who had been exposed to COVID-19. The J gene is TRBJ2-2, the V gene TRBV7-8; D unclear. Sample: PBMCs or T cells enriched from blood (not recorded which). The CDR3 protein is CASSPVAGELFF. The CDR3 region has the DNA TGTGCCAGCAGTCCGGTAGCCGGGGAGCTGTTTTTT.